A selection of T cell receptor beta chains follows, all from one sample in a study of cytomegalovirus exposure and HLA in healthy donors. TCRdb keeps only in-frame clones here, not all; method: immunoSEQ multiplex PCR. The sample lists about 91,000 clones; about 87% were seen once. Sequencing was done on a sample of PBMCs. Source of these receptors: a man between 18 and 29 years old in good health and CMV-seronegative. The CDR3 runs from the conserved cysteine through the conserved F or W. Fields, in order: D gene, V gene, J gene, clone size, CDR3 DNA, CDR3 protein. A D gene is named only where the DNA matches it firmly. Rows give clone size only sometimes, using once, few, many, or a class for an expanded clone.

>.|TRBV5-6|TRBJ1-1|.
TGTGCCAGCAGCTTGGGAGGTTGGCCGACGAACACTGAAGCTTTCTTT
CASSLGGWPTNTEAFF
>TRBD1|TRBV2|TRBJ2-6|.
TGTGCCAGCAGCGCAAGACAGGGCAGATCGACTGGGGCCAACGTCCTGACTTTC
CASSARQGRSTGANVLTF
>.|TRBV7-9|TRBJ2-7|.
TGTTCCAGCAGCTTGGACAGCTACGAGCAGTACTTC
CSSSLDSYEQYF
>.|TRBV5-1|TRBJ2-7|.
TGCGCCAGCAGCTTGGCTCTAGCTTCCTACGAGCAGTACTTC
CASSLALASYEQYF
>TRBD1|TRBV19|TRBJ1-6|.
TGTGCCAGTAGTGGGACAGGGATCCGTTCACCCCTCCACTTT
CASSGTGIRSPLHF
>TRBD1|TRBV18|TRBJ2-7|.
TGTGCCAGCTCACCGGCCGGGACAGGGGACTACGAGCAGTACTTC
CASSPAGTGDYEQYF
>TRBD2|TRBV5-4|TRBJ2-3|.
TGTGCCAGCAGTCTCTCCCCGGGAGGGAGGGAAGATACGCAGTATTTT
CASSLSPGGREDTQYF
>TRBD1|TRBV6-1|TRBJ2-2|.
TGTGCCAGCAGTGAATCGCCGGGACAGGGGCACACCGGGGAGCTGTTTTTT
CASSESPGQGHTGELFF
>.|TRBV5-4|TRBJ2-7|once
TGTGCCAGCAGCCTCCAGATAGGGGGTGATGGTAAGCAGTACTTC
CASSLQIGGDGKQYF
>.|TRBV6-1|TRBJ1-2|.
TGTGCCAGCAGTGAAATCATAAACAGGGACATGGGCTACACCTTC
CASSEIINRDMGYTF
>.|TRBV18|TRBJ1-1|.
TGTGCCAGCTCACCCGCCAGCGACAACACTGAAGCTTTCTTT
CASSPASDNTEAFF
>TRBD2|TRBV28|TRBJ2-7|.
TGTGCCAGCAGTTTCCAGCGGGAGTTCATATACGAGCAGTACTTC
CASSFQREFIYEQYF
>TRBD2|TRBV30|TRBJ2-1|.
TGTGCCTGGAGTGTATGGGCGAAACTAGCGGGAGGTATCAATGAGCAGTTCTTC
CAWSVWAKLAGGINEQFF
>TRBD2|TRBV6-1|TRBJ2-3|.
TGTGCCAGCAGTGAGACTAGCAGCACAGATACGCAGTATTTT
CASSETSSTDTQYF
>TRBD1|TRBV2|TRBJ2-5|.
TGTGCCAGCAGGATACAGGGGGCGCGGGAGACCCAGTACTTC
CASRIQGARETQYF
>TRBD2|TRBV27|TRBJ2-2|few
TGTGCCAGCAGCCCCGACCCACTAGCGGGGGCGAACACCGGGGAGCTGTTTTTT
CASSPDPLAGANTGELFF
>.|TRBV5-6|TRBJ2-1|.
TGTGCCAGCAGCTTGACCGGGACTTACAATGAGCAGTTCTTC
CASSLTGTYNEQFF
>TRBD2|TRBV29-1|TRBJ2-1|.
TGCAGCGTGTCCGGGACTAGCGGGAGTAGGTACAATGAGCAGTTCTTC
CSVSGTSGSRYNEQFF
>TRBD2|TRBV7-2|TRBJ2-7|once
TGTGCCAGCAGCCACGGACTAGCGGGAGTCTACGAGCAGTACTTC
CASSHGLAGVYEQYF
>TRBD2|TRBV7-9|TRBJ2-3|once
TGTGCCAGCACCCCTCCGGGAGGGGGGAACACAGATACGCAGTATTTT
CASTPPGGGNTDTQYF
>TRBD1|TRBV6-1|TRBJ2-2|.
TGTGCCAGCAGGGCGGGACAGGGGTCCGGGGAGCTGTTTTTT
CASRAGQGSGELFF
>TRBD1|TRBV15|TRBJ1-5|.
TGTGCCACCAGCAGACCAGGACAGGGTGGTCAGCCCCAGCATTTT
CATSRPGQGGQPQHF
>TRBD2|TRBV7-2|TRBJ2-1|once
TGTGCCAGCAGCTTAGCATCCGTGGGGCTACTAGCGGGAGGGGACAATGAGCAGTTCTTC
CASSLASVGLLAGGDNEQFF
>.|TRBV2|TRBJ1-5|.
TGTGCCAGCAAAAGACGGGAAGGAAATCAGCCCCAGCATTTT
CASKRREGNQPQHF